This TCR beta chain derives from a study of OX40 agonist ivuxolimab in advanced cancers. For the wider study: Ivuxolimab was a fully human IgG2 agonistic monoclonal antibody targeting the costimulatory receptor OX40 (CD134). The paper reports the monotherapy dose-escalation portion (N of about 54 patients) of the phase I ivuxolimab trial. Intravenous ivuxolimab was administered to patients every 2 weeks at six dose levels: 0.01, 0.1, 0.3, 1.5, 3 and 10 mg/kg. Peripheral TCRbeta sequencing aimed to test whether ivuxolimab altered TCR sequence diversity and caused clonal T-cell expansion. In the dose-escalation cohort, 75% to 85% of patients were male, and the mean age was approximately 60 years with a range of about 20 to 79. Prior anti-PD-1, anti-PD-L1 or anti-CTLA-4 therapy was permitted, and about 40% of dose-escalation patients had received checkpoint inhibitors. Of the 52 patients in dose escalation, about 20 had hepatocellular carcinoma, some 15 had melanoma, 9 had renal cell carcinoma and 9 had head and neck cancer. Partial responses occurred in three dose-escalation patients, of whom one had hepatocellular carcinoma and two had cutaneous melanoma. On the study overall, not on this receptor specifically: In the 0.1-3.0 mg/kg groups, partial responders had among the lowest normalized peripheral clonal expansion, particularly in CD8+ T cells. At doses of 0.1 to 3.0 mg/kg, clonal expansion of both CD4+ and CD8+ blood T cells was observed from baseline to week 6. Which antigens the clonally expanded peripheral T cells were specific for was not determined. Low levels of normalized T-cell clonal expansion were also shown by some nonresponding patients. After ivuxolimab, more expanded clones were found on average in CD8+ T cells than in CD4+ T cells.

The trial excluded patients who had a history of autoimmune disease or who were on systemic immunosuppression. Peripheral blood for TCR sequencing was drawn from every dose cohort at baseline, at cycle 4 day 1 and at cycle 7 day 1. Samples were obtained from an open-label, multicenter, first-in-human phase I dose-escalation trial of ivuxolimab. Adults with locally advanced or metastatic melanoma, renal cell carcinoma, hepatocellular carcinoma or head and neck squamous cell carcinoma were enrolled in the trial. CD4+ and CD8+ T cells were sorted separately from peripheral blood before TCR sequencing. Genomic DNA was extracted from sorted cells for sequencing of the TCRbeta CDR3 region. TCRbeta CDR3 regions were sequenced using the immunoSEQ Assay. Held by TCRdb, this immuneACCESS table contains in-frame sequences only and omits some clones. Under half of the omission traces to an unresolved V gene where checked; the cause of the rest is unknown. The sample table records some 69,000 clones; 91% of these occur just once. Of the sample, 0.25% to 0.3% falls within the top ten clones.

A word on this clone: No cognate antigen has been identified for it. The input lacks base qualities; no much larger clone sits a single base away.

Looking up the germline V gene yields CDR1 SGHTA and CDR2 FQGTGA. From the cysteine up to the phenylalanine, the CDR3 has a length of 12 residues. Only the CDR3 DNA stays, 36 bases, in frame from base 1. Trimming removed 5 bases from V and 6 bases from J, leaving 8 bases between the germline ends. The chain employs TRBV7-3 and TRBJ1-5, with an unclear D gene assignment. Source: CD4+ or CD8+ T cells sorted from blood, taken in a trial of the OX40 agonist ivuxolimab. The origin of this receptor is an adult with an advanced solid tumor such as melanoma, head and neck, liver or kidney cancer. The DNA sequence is TGTGCCAGCAGCCCGGTAGGTCAGCCCCAGCATTTT. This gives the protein CASSPVGQPQHF.